This passage covers 20 T cell receptor beta chains from one sample sequenced in a study of blood T cell repertoires in COVID-19. The repertoire was sequenced with immunoSEQ multiplex PCR; TCRdb's copy has only in-frame clones and lacks some. Altogether over 55,000 clones are present, approximately 88% being singletons, with the ten largest covering approximately 19%. Material: peripheral blood. All receptors derive from a woman aged 80 or over with acute or convalescent COVID-19.

The V and J genes are TRBV19 and TRBJ2-1, with 11 bases lining up with TRBD2. Germline assignment: CDR1 LNHDA and CDR2 SQIVND (reference sequence). The CDR3 sequence is 14 residues long. V trimming: 3 bases; J trimming: 5 bases; junction bases outside the gene matches: 0. CDR3 protein: CASSMGLADNEQFF. The CDR3 bases are TGTGCCAGTAGTATGGGACTAGCGGACAATGAGCAGTTCTTC.

The chain uses TRBV29-1 and TRBJ2-5; the match to TRBD1 covers 9 bases. The CDR3 has 14 amino acids. Germline CDR1 reads SQVTM; CDR2 reads ANQGSEA. J was trimmed by 5 bases and V by 3 bases; bases with no gene match: 7. The CDR3 DNA reads as TGCAGCGTTGATTCGACAGGGGGATCGGAGACCCAGTACTTC. It yields the protein CSVDSTGGSETQYF.

The J gene is TRBJ1-1, the V gene TRBV4-1; the match to TRBD1 covers 9 bases. CDR1 is MGHRA and CDR2 is YSYEKL in the germline V gene. This CDR3 comprises 16 residues. Losses at the gene ends were 0 bases for V and 1 base for J; bases not matched to a gene: 3. The CDR3 DNA sequence: TGCGCCAGCAGCCAAGATCGGGACAGGGCGAACACTGAAGCTTTCTTT. Amino acid sequence: CASSQDRDRANTEAFF.

This clone came up a few times. The CDR3 DNA is TGTGCCAGCAGAAGCCAGGGGGCCGCTGGAAACACCATATATTTT. As protein: CASRSQGAAGNTIYF. The rearrangement joins TRBV2 to TRBJ1-3; the match to TRBD1 covers 8 bases. Germline CDR1 SNHLY, CDR2 FYNNEI. The V segment lost 6 bases and the J segment 2 bases; nucleotides outside the gene matches: 6. The CDR3 sequence is 15 residues long.

CDR3 in amino acids: CASSQAQGGGNTIYF. CDR3 DNA: TGTGCCAGCAGCCAAGCTCAGGGGGGTGGAAACACCATATATTTT. The chain couples TRBV3-1 (or the pseudogene TRBV3-2) to TRBJ1-3; TRBD1 matches at 7 bases. The V gene's germline CDR1 is LGHDT and CDR2 YNNKEL (reference sequence). This CDR3 spans 15 amino acids. Germline trimming cut 1 base from V and 3 bases from J; bases unmatched to any gene: 3.

The CDR3 reads CASSVGQGTEQFF. The CDR3 nucleotides are TGTGCCAGCAGCGTAGGGCAGGGGACTGAGCAGTTCTTC. This chain uses TRBV9 with TRBJ2-1, with D perhaps matching TRBD1 (6 bases). CDR1 and CDR2 from the germline V gene are SGDLS and YYNGEE. Trimming took 0 bases from V and 9 from J, leaving 10 bases between them. CDR3 length equals 13 residues.

CDR3 residues: CASSHSSGKCNQPQHF. The CDR3 bases are TGTGCCAGCAGCCATTCTTCGGGAAAGTGCAATCAGCCCCAGCATTTT. The rearrangement links TRBV14 to TRBJ1-5; D gene uncertain. The CDR3 has 16 amino acids. Trimming took 3 bases from V and 2 from J, leaving 14 bases between them. Germline CDR1 is SGHDN and CDR2 is FVKESK.

V usage is TRBV19 and J usage is TRBJ1-2; D ambiguous. Germline-derived CDR1 and CDR2 are LNHDA and SQIVND (reference sequence). This CDR3 is built from 15 residues. V dropped 3 bases and J dropped 7 bases, with 18 bases sitting between them. In DNA form, the CDR3 reads TGTGCCAGTAGTATTGAAAGGACTCCTTTAGGTGGCTACACCTTC. Translated: CASSIERTPLGGYTF.

This clone was seen more than once but under ten times. This chain joins TRBV6-1 and TRBJ1-6; D not resolved. The V end lost 4 bases, the J end lost 0 bases, and 13 bases lay between the germline ends. CDR1 and CDR2 from the germline V gene are MNHNS and SASEGT. The CDR3 loop spans 17 amino acids. The DNA for the CDR3 is TGTGCCAGCAGTGGCCGTGCGGGGAGCTCCTATAATTCACCCCTCCACTTT. Translated, it gives CASSGRAGSSYNSPLHF.

The chain combines TRBV6-4 with TRBJ2-3; 10 bases map to TRBD1. The junction had 8 bases not matched to a gene; V was cut back by 3 bases and J by 2 bases. CDR3 size: 17 residues. Germline V gene sequence: CDR1 MRHNA, CDR2 SNTAGT. The CDR3 region has the DNA TGTGCCAGCAGTGATGTGGGGACAGGGGCCAACACAGATACGCAGTATTTT. This sequence encodes CASSDVGTGANTDTQYF.

V gene TRBV5-8 combines with J gene TRBJ1-1; 9 bases fit TRBD1. The CDR3 covers 15 residues. V shed 4 bases and J 5 bases; nucleotides not matched to a gene: 9. The germline V gene encodes CDR1 SGHTS and CDR2 YDEGEE. CDR3 sequence: CASSLRTGAQTEAFF. The CDR3 DNA follows: TGTGCCAGCAGCCTGCGGACAGGGGCCCAGACTGAAGCTTTCTTT.

The chain employs TRBV20-1 and TRBJ1-1; 7 bases match TRBD1. Per the germline V gene, CDR1 is DFQATT and CDR2 is SNEGSKA (reference sequence). J was trimmed by 9 bases and V by 7 bases; bases with no gene match: 8. This CDR3 is built from 11 residues. In DNA, the CDR3 is TGCAGTGGCAGACAGGGAGTTAAAGCTTTCTTT. Translating it yields CSGRQGVKAFF.

The rearrangement joins TRBV5-1 to TRBJ1-2; 7 positions match TRBD1. This CDR3 is 13 amino acids long. The ends lost 2 bases at V and 6 bases at J; junction bases unmatched: 4. In germline, CDR1 is SGHRS, CDR2 YFSETQ. CDR3 sequence reads: CASSLDRDHGYTF. The CDR3 DNA is TGCGCCAGCAGCTTAGACAGGGATCATGGCTACACCTTC. The full variable domain, rest sourced from reference TRBV5-1 and TRBJ1-2, is KAGVTQTPRYLIKTRGQQVTLSCSPISGHRSVSWYQQTPGQGLQFLFEYFSETQRNKGNFPGRFSGRQFSNSRSEMNVSTLELGDSALYLCASSLDRDHGYTFGSGTRLTVV.

The V and J genes are TRBV30 and TRBJ1-2, with D perhaps matching TRBD1 (5 bases). The CDR3 is made up of 12 amino acids. Looked up from germline, CDR1 is GTSNPN and CDR2 is SVGIG (reference sequence). The ends were cut back, 1 base at V and 13 bases at J, with 16 bases in the middle. The CDR3 loop reads CAWSGGGATATF. As DNA, the CDR3 is TGTGCCTGGAGTGGGGGCGGCGCCACGGCCACCTTC.

The rearrangement links TRBV5-1 to TRBJ2-7; TRBD1 is a possible D gene (5 bases). Germline V gene sequence: CDR1 SGHRS, CDR2 YFSETQ. The CDR3 spans 13 residues. The V end was cut by 4 bases, the J end by 5 bases, with 13 bases between. The CDR3 loop reads CASSTAQGHEQYF. CDR3 nucleotides: TGCGCCAGCAGCACGGCCCAGGGCCACGAGCAGTACTTC.

The chain is built from TRBV19 and TRBJ2-1; 9 bases align to TRBD2. There are 14 residues in the CDR3. The V gene's germline CDR1 is LNHDA and CDR2 SQIVND (reference sequence). V dropped 6 bases and J dropped 6; count of bases not matched to a gene: 6. CDR3 coding DNA: TGTGCCAGTAGGGAGCGGGGGGCGTTCAATGAGCAGTTCTTC. Protein sequence: CASRERGAFNEQFF.

The V gene is TRBV28, the J gene TRBJ1-6; no reliable D call. Germline lookup yields CDR1 MDHEN and CDR2 SYDVKM. CDR3 length: 16 residues. Trimming took off 3 bases at V and 6 bases at J, with 15 bases between the two ends. CDR3 region: CASSFLGGYFNSPLHF. CDR3 sequence (DNA): TGTGCCAGCAGTTTTCTTGGAGGGTACTTTAATTCACCCCTCCACTTT.

The V and J genes are TRBV21-1 and TRBJ1-1. TRBV21-1 is flagged as a pseudogene. CDR3 length: 14 residues. In DNA, the CDR3 is TGTGCCAGCAGCAAAGTGTGGGGGAGGGCTGAAGCTTTCTTT. Translating it yields CASSKVWGRAEAFF.

The chain carries TRBV7-2 and TRBJ1-1, with a weak D call TRBD1 (5 bases). The CDR3 is 13 amino acids. Looked up from germline, CDR1 is SGHTA and CDR2 is FQGNSA. V lost 3 bases to trimming and J lost 1 base, with 6 bases between them. The chain's CDR3 is CASSFGGNTEAFF. CDR3 sequence (DNA): TGTGCCAGCAGCTTCGGGGGGAACACTGAAGCTTTCTTT.

The chain employs TRBV12-3 or TRBV12-4 and TRBJ1-1; tentatively, D is TRBD1 (5 bases). The CDR3 has 13 residues. V dropped 4 bases and J dropped 2 bases, with 8 bases sitting between them. CDR3 sequence: CASSSGLNTEAFF. In nucleotides, the CDR3 is TGTGCCAGCAGTTCGGGACTAAACACTGAAGCTTTCTTT.